This TCR beta chain was profiled in a study of blood T cell repertoires in COVID-19. Looking at the study overall: Specimens from acute and convalescent COVID-19 originated in the United States, Italy and Spain. Sources were T cells, B-cell-depleted T cells, or PBMCs; the material itself was cDNA or gDNA.

CDR1 and CDR2 from the germline V gene are MGHDK and SYGVNS. Deletions cut 4 bases from V and 1 base from J, with 10 bases between. CDR3 length: 14 amino acids. Authors' data handling: From reference gene primer amplification, estimates of nucleated cell counts were derived. Repertoires were generated with immunoSEQ multiplex PCR, while TCRdb's copy carries only in-frame clones and drops some. From that table come the V and J calls and clone size; the DNA was used to work out D and trimming. The sample has 150,000 to 200,000 clones, nearly 80% seen once. The clonotype was recovered from a woman between 65 and 79 years old with acute or convalescent COVID-19. Sequenced input: peripheral blood. The genes are TRBV25-1 and TRBJ1-1, with D unclear. The CDR3 is CASSGGRENTEAFF. The CDR3 DNA sequence: TGTGCCAGCAGTGGCGGGAGGGAGAACACTGAAGCTTTCTTT.